The clone carrying this T cell receptor (beta chain) was observed at least ten times. Its matching antigen is unknown. The source of the sample is a study of CD8 T cells in ankylosing spondylitis. Using quantitative 5'-RACE with molecular barcodes, the authors made TCR beta libraries. TCRdb redid the calling of the 5' RACE reads with MiXCR, one entry per CDR3 protein. The top ten clones hold 15% to 20% of a sample with roughly 370,000 distinct CDR3 sequences, 20% to 25% of them seen once. Germline loops: CDR1 SGHRS, CDR2 YFSETQ. This CDR3 comprises 15 residues. Trimming removed 2 bases at V and 9 bases at J, with 18 bases between. General study results and limits: Reported data indicate significant enrichment of disease-linked clones within matched ankylosing spondylitis synovial fluid. Ankylosing spondylitis blood appeared to carry a characteristic TCR beta motif of roughly eight highly homologous variants. A CD8+ phenotype characterized the disease-linked clones, which were relatively rare in peripheral blood.

This TCR was sampled from a male donor with ankylosing spondylitis. The gene calls are TRBV5-1 and TRBJ2-1; D uncertain. Sequencing was carried out using blood, either unsorted or a sorted T cell fraction (not recorded which). Here the CDR3 reads CASSLWANSDGEQFF. The CDR3 DNA follows: TGCGCCAGCAGCTTATGGGCCAACTCTGACGGTGAGCAGTTCTTC.